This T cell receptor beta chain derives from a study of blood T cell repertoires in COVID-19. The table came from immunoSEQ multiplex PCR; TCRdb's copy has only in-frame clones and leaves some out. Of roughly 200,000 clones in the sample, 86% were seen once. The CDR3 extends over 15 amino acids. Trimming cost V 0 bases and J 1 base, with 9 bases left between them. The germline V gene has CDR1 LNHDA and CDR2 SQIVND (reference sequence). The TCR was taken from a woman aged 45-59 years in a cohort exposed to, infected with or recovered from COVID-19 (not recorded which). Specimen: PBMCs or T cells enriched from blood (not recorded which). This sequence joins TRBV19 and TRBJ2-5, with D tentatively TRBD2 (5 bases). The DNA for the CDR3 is TGTGCCAGTAGTATAGAGCTCCGGGGCCAAGAGACCCAGTACTTC. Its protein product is CASSIELRGQETQYF. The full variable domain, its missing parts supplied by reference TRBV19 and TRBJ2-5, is DGGITQSPKYLFRKEGQNVTLSCEQNLNHDAMYWYRQDPGQGLRLIYYSQIVNDFQKGDIAEGYSVSREKKESFPLTVTSAQKNPTAFYLCASSIELRGQETQYFGPGTRLLVL.